These 11 T cell receptor beta chains share one sample of origin, sequenced in a study of T cell responses to AZD1222 COVID-19 vaccine. Assay used: immunoSEQ multiplex PCR; TCRdb lists only in-frame clones, some missing. The sample consists of roughly 150,000 clones, roughly 92% of them appearing once. Specimen: peripheral blood, collected on day 0 of AZD1222 vaccination. The origin of the receptors is an adult in good health.

V is TRBV7-9 and J is TRBJ1-1; 7 bases map to TRBD1. Germline-derived CDR1 and CDR2 are SEHNR and FQNEAQ (reference sequence). With V trimmed by 8 bases and J by 2 bases, 5 bases remained unmatched. This CDR3 has 13 amino acids. The CDR3 region is CASRDSTNTEAFF. The CDR3 DNA follows: TGTGCCAGCCGGGACAGCACAAACACTGAAGCTTTCTTT.

The J gene is TRBJ2-3, the V gene TRBV30; D is ambiguous. V dropped 0 bases and J dropped 3 bases, with 16 bases sitting between them. This CDR3 is 16 amino acids long. Germline V lookup: CDR1 GTSNPN, CDR2 SVGIG (reference sequence). The CDR3 coding sequence is TGTGCCTGGAGTGTTCATCGGAACACACATACAGATACGCAGTATTTT. Amino acid sequence: CAWSVHRNTHTDTQYF.

J is TRBJ2-7 and V is TRBV6-1, with 8 bases aligning to TRBD2. CDR3 length: 15 residues. CDR1 is MNHNS, CDR2 SASEGT, per germline. The V segment lost 1 base and the J segment 1 base; nucleotides outside the gene matches: 3. As DNA, the CDR3 is TGTGCCAGCAGTGAAGAAGCTAGCGGGTCCTACGAGCAGTACTTC. Translating gives CASSEEASGSYEQYF.

CDR3: CATSGTPTYEQYF. Written as DNA, the CDR3 is TGTGCCACCTCAGGGACTCCTACCTACGAGCAGTACTTC. The rearrangement uses TRBV10-3 and TRBJ2-7, with D perhaps matching TRBD2 (6 bases). CDR1 and CDR2 (germline): ENHRY, SYGVKD. Trimming cost V 10 bases and J 2 bases, with 15 bases left between them. The CDR3 covers 13 residues.

This chain joins TRBV27 and TRBJ1-2; D is possibly TRBD1 (5 bases). CDR1 is MNHEY and CDR2 is SMNVEV in the germline V gene (reference sequence). With 5 bases removed from V and 3 bases from J, the gap between germline ends came to 16 bases. This CDR3 has 15 residues. CDR3 in DNA: TGTGCCAGCAGTCCTTTGCCTGGGGGGTACTATGGCTACACCTTC. Translation gives CASSPLPGGYYGYTF.

This sequence joins TRBV2 and TRBJ2-3; D might be TRBD2 (5 bases). Deletions cut 4 bases from V and 11 bases from J, with 19 bases between. This CDR3 has 14 residues. Germline-derived CDR1 and CDR2 are SNHLY and FYNNEI. DNA for the CDR3: TGTGCCAGCAGTGTGAAGGACTCCCCGTGGGGGCAGTATTTT. Amino acid sequence: CASSVKDSPWGQYF.

CDR3 in amino acids: CASSLDQPSNTGELFF. CDR3 coding DNA: TGTGCCAGCAGCCTAGACCAACCCTCGAACACCGGGGAGCTGTTTTTT. The rearrangement uses TRBV7-2 and TRBJ2-2; no reliable D call. Germline CDR1 SGHTA, CDR2 FQGNSA. This CDR3 has 16 residues. Trimming left V 5 bases short and J 0 bases short, with 13 bases between.

V gene TRBV7-9 combines with J gene TRBJ2-1, with 16 positions matching TRBD2. Germline lookup yields CDR1 SEHNR and CDR2 FQNEAQ (reference sequence). This CDR3 contains 18 residues. V shed 0 bases, J shed 4 bases, and the junction held 3 bases outside the gene matches. The CDR3 protein is CASSLAGLAGGRYNEQFF. CDR3 sequence (DNA): TGTGCCAGCAGCTTAGCGGGACTAGCGGGAGGGCGTTACAATGAGCAGTTCTTC.

This chain links TRBV15 with TRBJ1-4; tentative D call: TRBD1 (5 bases). The V end was cut by 0 bases, the J end by 7 bases, with 12 bases between. Germline V lookup: CDR1 LNHNV, CDR2 YYDKDF (reference sequence). This CDR3 is built from 15 residues. The CDR3 is CATSREGLRGEKLFF. CDR3 bases: TGTGCCACCAGCAGAGAGGGGCTTAGGGGTGAAAAACTGTTTTTT.

The chain uses TRBV30 and TRBJ2-3; D might be TRBD2 (6 bases). The CDR3 contains 15 residues. Deletions cut 3 bases from V and 4 bases from J, with 17 bases between. Germline V lookup: CDR1 GTSNPN, CDR2 SVGIG (reference sequence). The CDR3 loop is CAWSRTGLFADTQYF. As DNA, the CDR3 is TGTGCCTGGAGCCGAACCGGACTATTCGCAGATACGCAGTATTTT.

The chain recombines TRBV18 with TRBJ2-5; TRBD1 aligns across 9 bases. The length of the CDR3 is 15 residues. CDR1 and CDR2 (germline): KGHSH, LQKENI. The trim removed 6 bases at V and 5 bases at J, leaving 10 bases unmatched. CDR3 DNA: TGTGCCAGCTCCCCGGGGACAGGGAATGGCGAGACCCAGTACTTC. Protein product: CASSPGTGNGETQYF.